The rows below give T cell receptor beta chains drawn from one sample of a study of T cell responses to AZD1222 COVID-19 vaccine. Produced via immunoSEQ multiplex PCR; TCRdb's table is partial and in-frame only. This sample has 150,000 to 180,000 clones; 80% to 90% occur once, and the top ten carry over 8%. The specimen was peripheral blood, collected 28 days after the second AZD1222 dose. The receptors come from an adult who received the AZD1222 COVID-19 vaccine. CDR3s include the opening cysteine and the closing phenylalanine or tryptophan. Each record gives: CDR3 DNA, CDR3 protein, D gene, J gene, clone size, V gene. A D gene is named only where the DNA matches it firmly. Clone size is given for some rows only: seen once, a few or many times, or a class if the clone is expanded.

cdr3_nt: TGTGCCAGCAGTTCAGGACTAGCGGGACTCACCGGGGAGCTGTTTTTT; cdr3_aa: CASSSGLAGLTGELFF; d_call: TRBD2; j_call: TRBJ2-2; clone_size: -; v_call: TRBV6-2/TRBV6-3
cdr3_nt: TGTGCCAGCAGTTTGAACAGGGCGCATCCCTACGAGCAGTACTTC; cdr3_aa: CASSLNRAHPYEQYF; d_call: -; j_call: TRBJ2-7; clone_size: -; v_call: TRBV27
cdr3_nt: TGTGCCAGCAGTCTAGAGGGGTGGAGTGAAAAACTGTTTTTT; cdr3_aa: CASSLEGWSEKLFF; d_call: -; j_call: TRBJ1-4; clone_size: -; v_call: TRBV28
cdr3_nt: TGTGCCAGCAGCCCAGTTTCCGGGACAGGGTTTTATGGCTACACCTTC; cdr3_aa: CASSPVSGTGFYGYTF; d_call: TRBD1; j_call: TRBJ1-2; clone_size: -; v_call: TRBV27
cdr3_nt: TGTGCCAGCAGCTTAGCGTTCGGTGATGAGCAGTTCTTC; cdr3_aa: CASSLAFGDEQFF; d_call: -; j_call: TRBJ2-1; clone_size: -; v_call: TRBV7-9
cdr3_nt: TGTGCCAGCAGTTCACAGAACACTGAAGCTTTCTTT; cdr3_aa: CASSSQNTEAFF; d_call: -; j_call: TRBJ1-1; clone_size: few; v_call: TRBV12-3/TRBV12-4
cdr3_nt: TGTGCCAGCAGCCGCCGTGGGGTGAACACTGAAGCTTTCTTT; cdr3_aa: CASSRRGVNTEAFF; d_call: -; j_call: TRBJ1-1; clone_size: -; v_call: TRBV5-4
cdr3_nt: TGTGCCAGCAGCCCACCGGGACAGGGTTCCCGACAGCCCCAGCATTTT; cdr3_aa: CASSPPGQGSRQPQHF; d_call: TRBD1; j_call: TRBJ1-5; clone_size: -; v_call: TRBV6-2/TRBV6-3
cdr3_nt: TGTGCCAGCAGTAGGGACAGATTAAAGGGCTACACCTTC; cdr3_aa: CASSRDRLKGYTF; d_call: TRBD1; j_call: TRBJ1-2; clone_size: -; v_call: TRBV27
cdr3_nt: TGCGCCAGCAGCTTGGCCGGGTGGGGCAGGGTGAACACTGAAGCTTTCTTT; cdr3_aa: CASSLAGWGRVNTEAFF; d_call: -; j_call: TRBJ1-1; clone_size: -; v_call: TRBV5-1
cdr3_nt: TGTGCCAGCAAGCAGGGTGAGGATTCACCCCTCCACTTT; cdr3_aa: CASKQGEDSPLHF; d_call: -; j_call: TRBJ1-6; clone_size: few; v_call: TRBV2
cdr3_nt: TGTGCCCATAGGGGGGGGAACACTGAAGCTTTCTTT; cdr3_aa: CAHRGGNTEAFF; d_call: -; j_call: TRBJ1-1; clone_size: -; v_call: TRBV30
cdr3_nt: TGTGCCAGCAGTTCGGGACAGCCCTACGAGCAGTACTTC; cdr3_aa: CASSSGQPYEQYF; d_call: TRBD1; j_call: TRBJ2-7; clone_size: -; v_call: TRBV28
cdr3_nt: TGTGCCAGCAGCCCCCGGGCCAAGGGCAATGAGCAGTTCTTC; cdr3_aa: CASSPRAKGNEQFF; d_call: -; j_call: TRBJ2-1; clone_size: -; v_call: TRBV7-3
cdr3_nt: TGTGCCAGCAGCCTTGGGACGGTCGCAACTAATGAAAAACTGTTTTTT; cdr3_aa: CASSLGTVATNEKLFF; d_call: -; j_call: TRBJ1-4; clone_size: -; v_call: TRBV11-2